This T cell receptor (beta chain) is drawn from a study of neurological immune-mediated disorders (dated by TCRdb to the late 2010s). Looking at the study overall: Of the roughly 34 multiple sclerosis patients, approximately 30 had relapsing-remitting MS and 3 had secondary progressive MS. The cohort was made up of 60 to 75 subjects, consisting of roughly 14 HAM/TSP patients, about 34 multiple sclerosis patients and 20 healthy controls. The study compared peripheral blood TCR-beta repertoires of HTLV-I-associated myelopathy (HAM/TSP) patients, multiple sclerosis patients and healthy controls using UMI-based sequencing. Alongside PBMC samples, the set of 106 TCR-beta libraries contained longitudinal samples, technical triplicates, and paired CD4+ and CD8+ T-cell subsets that had been sorted. Study-wide conclusions, independent of this receptor: TCR clonal expansion was highest in HAM/TSP patients and lowest in MS patients, with MS patients falling below even healthy controls. No identical CDR3 amino acid sequences were found to be shared among expanded clones across subjects, suggesting that TCR-beta repertoires were private in all groups. Phylogenetic analysis grouped repertoires from 18 of 34 MS patients into a cluster of related CDR3 sequences, suggesting a possible repertoire-level signature. The MS cluster showed no association with clinical or MRI features, and the authors stated that larger cohorts are needed.

Libraries from unsorted PBMCs were made from 2 million PBMCs kept in RNAlater at -80 degrees C until RNA extraction. The multiple sclerosis patients were enrolled in a US clinical protocol that evaluated disease progression with magnetic resonance imaging. Peripheral blood was subjected to Ficoll-Hypaque density gradient centrifugation to isolate PBMCs, which were then cryopreserved in liquid nitrogen. Regarding this clonotype: Its antigen is unknown. A read error is possible here, since a much larger clone lies one base away.

cDNA synthesis used template-switch 5'RACE with a primer carrying a 10-nucleotide random unique molecular identifier tagging each TCR transcript. Every sequencing run yielded over 180 million TCR-beta sequences covering 15-18 subjects. The RNeasy kit was used for extraction of total RNA. The KAPA Real-time Library Amplification kit was used to amplify TCR-beta VDJ regions with primers for the TCR constant region and the 5'RACE anchor. A first PCR added sample indexes and Illumina adaptors, after which a second PCR increased the library yield. The roughly 650 bp TCR product was size-selected on a 2% E-gel SizeSelection system after Ampure bead purification. Before pooling, library quality was checked on a Bioanalyzer, concentration was measured with Qubit, and libraries were quantified with the Kapa Library Quantification kit. An Illumina HiSeq 2500 sequenced the libraries paired-end 2 x 150 bp. To increase sequence diversity, about 25-31% phiX was spiked into each library pool. In the paper's pipeline: Quality-filtered reads were processed with the UMI-based MiGEC pipeline, which removed over 85% of raw TCR sequences during error correction. VDJ genes were aligned to IMGT germline references, and clonotypes were defined by unique CDR3 amino acid sequence plus V-J genes. Clonal expansion, Shannon diversity and CDR3 relatedness (CalcPairwiseDistances, ClusterSamples) were evaluated with VDJtools, and phylogenetic trees were built with CLCbio workbench. A clone was classed as expanded if it had 8 or more unique UMIs, a cutoff based on coefficient-of-variation modelling across technical triplicates. TCRdb itself trimmed the public reads at Q25 with fastp, ran MiXCR and retained productive beta chains. When rows share a CDR3 protein, they turn into one entry using the most common DNA and genes. For this entry, the V and J calls and clone size follow TCRdb and not the study's own pipeline. In all, the sample holds under 75,000 distinct CDR3 sequences, and around 3% of those were seen once. The ten top clones hold roughly 5.2% of the sample.

The sample was PBMCs. The receptor was derived from a woman aged 45-65 years with multiple sclerosis.

The CDR3 protein sequence reads: CSDRAYHNEQFF. Read as DNA, the sequence is TGCAGCGACCGCGCCTACCACAATGAGCAGTTCTTC. This chain is built from TRBV29-1 and TRBJ2-1; the D gene lacks a confident call. From the cysteine through the phenylalanine, the CDR3 covers 12 amino acids. This entry keeps only the CDR3 DNA: 36 bases, framed from base 1. Sequences SQVTM (CDR1) and ANQGSEA (CDR2) are obtained from the germline V gene. V sheds 7 bases and J sheds 5 bases, leaving 12 bases between their ends.